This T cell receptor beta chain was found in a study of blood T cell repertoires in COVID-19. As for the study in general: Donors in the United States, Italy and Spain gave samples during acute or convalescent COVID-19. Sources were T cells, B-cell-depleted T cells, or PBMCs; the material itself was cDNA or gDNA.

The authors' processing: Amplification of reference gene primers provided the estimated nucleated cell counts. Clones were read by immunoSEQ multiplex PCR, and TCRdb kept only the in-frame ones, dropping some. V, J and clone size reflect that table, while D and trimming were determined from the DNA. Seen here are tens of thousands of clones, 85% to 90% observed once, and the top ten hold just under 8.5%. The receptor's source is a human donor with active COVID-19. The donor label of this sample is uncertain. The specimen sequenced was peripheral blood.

The CDR3 reads CASSPRVHTGELFF. In nucleotides, the CDR3 is TGTGCCAGCAGTCCCAGGGTACACACCGGGGAGCTGTTTTTT. V usage is TRBV6-6 and J usage is TRBJ2-2; possible D gene TRBD1, 5 bases. Per germline, CDR1 MNHNY and CDR2 SVGAGI (reference sequence). CDR3 size: 14 residues. V gave up 5 bases and J gave up 3 bases, with 10 bases separating them.